The rows below give T cell receptor beta chains drawn from one sample of a study of vaccination and CD4 T cells after COVID-19. MiXCR, applied by TCRdb to the PCR reads, yields one record per CDR3 protein. The sample records tens of thousands of distinct CDR3 sequences, about 54% being singletons. The sample here was CD4+ T cells from blood, taken before SARS-CoV-2 vaccination. These receptors originate from a human donor who had recovered from COVID-19. Each CDR3 is given without its conserved first and last residue. A D gene is named only where the DNA matches it firmly.

NA	TRBV6-1	TRBJ1-2	16	ASSRKTWRTATNYGYT
NA	TRBV7-2	TRBJ2-2	12	ASSLAHGALELF
TRBD1	TRBV28	TRBJ2-7	12	ASDAGQGLPEQY
NA	TRBV10-3	TRBJ1-2	12	ATRTALKNYGYT
TRBD2	TRBV15	TRBJ2-3	10	ATSRAGGTQY
NA	TRBV14	TRBJ2-7	12	ASSQAARQSEQY
NA	TRBV11-1	TRBJ1-1	11	ASSRRGGTEAF
TRBD2	TRBV30	TRBJ2-1	12	AWKDGRPYNEQF
NA	TRBV6-5	TRBJ1-6	17	ASSYTTGLRGLYNSPLH
NA	TRBV30	TRBJ1-2	10	AWISRSYGYT
NA	TRBV19	TRBJ2-7	13	ASSRGIVGSYEQY
TRBD2	TRBV2	TRBJ2-5	14	ASSERGSSGRETQY
NA	TRBV7-3	TRBJ2-1	14	ASSLMGPGASDEQF
NA	TRBV24-1	TRBJ2-3	9	ATSDFGTQY
NA	TRBV19	TRBJ1-3	14	ASSGRAAGSGNTIY
NA	TRBV6-5	TRBJ2-7	12	ASSYSAGTNEQY
NA	TRBV28	TRBJ1-2	10	ASSFKGYGYT
NA	TRBV6-2/TRBV6-3	TRBJ1-2	14	ASSKADSLKLYGYT
NA	TRBV7-9	TRBJ1-4	12	ASSLGFGSEKLF
TRBD2	TRBV7-9	TRBJ2-3	14	ASSFGTSGSTDTQY
TRBD1	TRBV7-2	TRBJ1-2	15	ASSLGTGKSPGDGYT
NA	TRBV6-5	TRBJ2-3	13	ASSYAPLLGDTQY
TRBD1	TRBV20-1	TRBJ1-2	13	SARGDRGPMGGYT
NA	TRBV6-1	TRBJ2-7	10	ASSDWEYEQY
TRBD2	TRBV15	TRBJ2-7	14	ATSGSLPGLADEQY
NA	TRBV7-3	TRBJ2-1	12	ASSLGISGNEQF
TRBD2	TRBV6-5	TRBJ2-1	15	ASSWRPGTSGSYEQF
TRBD2	TRBV7-9	TRBJ2-1	14	ASSRLAGATYNEQF
NA	TRBV20-1	TRBJ2-3	12	SARDPRSTDTQY
NA	TRBV19	TRBJ1-1	13	ASSSQDGANTEAF
NA	TRBV6-2/TRBV6-3	TRBJ1-5	16	ASSYSKVQGGSNQPQH
NA	TRBV28	TRBJ2-7	13	ASSTRQGGTYEQY
TRBD1	TRBV5-1	TRBJ2-7	12	ASSLGPTGDEQY
TRBD2	TRBV7-3	TRBJ2-5	12	ASSLNTAGGTQY
NA	TRBV4-1	TRBJ2-4	15	ASSLTAARTAGNIQY
NA	TRBV7-9	TRBJ2-1	11	ASSVQVYNEQF
NA	TRBV7-9	TRBJ2-2	14	ASSQQYLQMTGELF
TRBD1	TRBV5-6	TRBJ1-4	13	ASSTGQAFNEKLF
NA	TRBV27	TRBJ2-1	14	ASTPQVWSRYNEQF
NA	TRBV10-2	TRBJ2-5	11	ASRVQAVETQY
NA	TRBV19	TRBJ1-5	13	ASSKGQSYNQPQH
NA	TRBV10-3	TRBJ1-1	11	AISDRVNTEAF
TRBD2	TRBV2	TRBJ2-1	11	ASSEGAGGSRF
NA	TRBV10-3	TRBJ1-1	10	AIRGGETEAF
TRBD2	TRBV7-3	TRBJ2-1	13	ASSQRLAGGNEQF
NA	TRBV7-3	TRBJ1-1	13	ASSTGQMGRTEAF